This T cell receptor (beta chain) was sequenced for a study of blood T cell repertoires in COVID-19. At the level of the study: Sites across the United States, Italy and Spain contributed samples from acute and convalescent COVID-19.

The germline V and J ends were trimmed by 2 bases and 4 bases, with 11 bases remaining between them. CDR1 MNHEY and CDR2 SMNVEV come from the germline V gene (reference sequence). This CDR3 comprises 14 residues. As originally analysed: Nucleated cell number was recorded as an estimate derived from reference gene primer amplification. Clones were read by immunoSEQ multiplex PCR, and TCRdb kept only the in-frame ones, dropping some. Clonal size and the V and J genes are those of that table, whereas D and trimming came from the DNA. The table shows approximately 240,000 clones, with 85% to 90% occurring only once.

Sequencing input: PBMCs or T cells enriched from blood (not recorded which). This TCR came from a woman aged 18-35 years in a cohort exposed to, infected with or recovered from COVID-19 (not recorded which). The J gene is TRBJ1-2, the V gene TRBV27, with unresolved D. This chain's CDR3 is CASSLDGRGYGYTF. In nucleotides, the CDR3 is TGTGCCAGCAGTTTAGACGGTCGAGGCTATGGCTACACCTTC.